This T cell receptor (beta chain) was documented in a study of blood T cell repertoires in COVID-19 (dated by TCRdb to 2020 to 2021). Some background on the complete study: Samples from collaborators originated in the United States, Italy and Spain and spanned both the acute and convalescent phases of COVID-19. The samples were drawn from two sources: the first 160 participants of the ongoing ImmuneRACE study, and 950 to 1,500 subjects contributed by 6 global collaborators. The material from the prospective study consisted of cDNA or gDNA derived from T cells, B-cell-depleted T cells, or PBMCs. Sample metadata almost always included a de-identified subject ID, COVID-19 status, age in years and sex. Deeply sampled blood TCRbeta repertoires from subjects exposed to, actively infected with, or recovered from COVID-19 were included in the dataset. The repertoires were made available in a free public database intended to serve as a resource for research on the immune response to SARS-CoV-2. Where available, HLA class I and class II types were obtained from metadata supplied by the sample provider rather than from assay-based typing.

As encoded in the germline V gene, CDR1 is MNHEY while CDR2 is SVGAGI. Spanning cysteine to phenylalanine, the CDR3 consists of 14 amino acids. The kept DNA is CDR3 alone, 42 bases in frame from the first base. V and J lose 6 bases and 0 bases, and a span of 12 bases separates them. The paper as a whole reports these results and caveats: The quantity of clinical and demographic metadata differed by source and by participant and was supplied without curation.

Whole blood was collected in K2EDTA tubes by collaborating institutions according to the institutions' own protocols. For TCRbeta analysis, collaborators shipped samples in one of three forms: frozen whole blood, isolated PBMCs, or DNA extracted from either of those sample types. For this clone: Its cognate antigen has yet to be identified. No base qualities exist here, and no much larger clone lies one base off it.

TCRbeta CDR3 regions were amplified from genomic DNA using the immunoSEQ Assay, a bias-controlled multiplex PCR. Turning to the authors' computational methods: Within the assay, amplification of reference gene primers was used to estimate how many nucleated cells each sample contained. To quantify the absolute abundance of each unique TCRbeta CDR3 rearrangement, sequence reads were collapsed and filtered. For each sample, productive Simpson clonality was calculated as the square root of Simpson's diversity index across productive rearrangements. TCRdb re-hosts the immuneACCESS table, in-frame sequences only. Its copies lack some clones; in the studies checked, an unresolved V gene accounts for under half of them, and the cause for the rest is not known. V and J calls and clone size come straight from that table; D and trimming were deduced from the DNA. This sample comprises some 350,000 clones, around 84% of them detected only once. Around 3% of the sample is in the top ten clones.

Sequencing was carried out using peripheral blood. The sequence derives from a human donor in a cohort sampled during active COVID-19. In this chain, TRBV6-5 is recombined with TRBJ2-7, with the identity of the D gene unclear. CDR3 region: CASSQARSSYEQYF. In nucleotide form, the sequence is TGTGCCAGCAGCCAAGCGAGGAGCTCCTACGAGCAGTACTTC.